This record looks at one T cell receptor (beta chain) sequence and its context. What it recognizes is unknown. Antigen-specific CD4+ T cell clonotypes were called by their expansion after viral peptide-pool culture in ViraFEST. It was after more than nine days of culture that CD4+ T cells were isolated. Recipients of the vaccine had no prior SARS-CoV-2 infection and negative nucleocapsid antibodies. It was with roughly 10 IU/ml IL-2 and around 9.9 ug/ml peptides that some 1.9 million PBMC per well were cultured. Each culture had half its medium swapped for IL-2 medium on days 3 and 7. The sample originates from a study of vaccination effects on CD4 cells after COVID-19. Study information: The participants, recipients of two vaccine doses, got either BNT162b2 or mRNA-1273. Overall study results and limits: Vaccine- and infection-induced clones showed marked clonal contraction late following vaccination.

CDR3 length equals 14 residues. V lost 9 bases and J lost 0; bases outside the gene matches: 8. Per the germline V gene, CDR1 is MDHEN and CDR2 is SYDVKM. Libraries were prepared by immunoSEQ multiplex PCR; TCRdb keeps only in-frame clonotypes and omits some of them. In the table there are about 68,000 clones, 80% of which are singletons. This receptor was taken from a human donor who received a COVID-19 vaccine. Specimen: CD4+ T cells from PBMCs cultured with SARS-CoV-2 spike peptides, collected before COVID-19 vaccination. V and J are TRBV28 and TRBJ2-7, with 7 bases that match TRBD1. DNA for the CDR3: TGTGCCAGTGTTCCAGGGGGTGGCTCCTACGAGCAGTACGTC. Residues: CASVPGGGSYEQYV.